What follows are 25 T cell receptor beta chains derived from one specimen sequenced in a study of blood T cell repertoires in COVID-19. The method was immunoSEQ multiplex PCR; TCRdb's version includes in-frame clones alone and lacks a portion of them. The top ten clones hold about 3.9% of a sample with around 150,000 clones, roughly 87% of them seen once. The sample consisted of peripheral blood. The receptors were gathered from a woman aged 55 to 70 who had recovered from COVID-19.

CDR3 DNA: TGTGCCAGCAGCTTAGGAGGAGCGGGGGGGCTCAATGAGCAGTTCTTC. Translated: CASSLGGAGGLNEQFF. The gene calls are TRBV11-3 and TRBJ2-1; TRBD2 matches 10 bases. With 1 base clipped from V and 6 bases from J, the junction kept 6 bases outside the gene matches. The CDR3 contains 16 residues. Germline CDR1 is SGHNT and CDR2 is YENEEA. The full variable domain, rest sourced from reference TRBV11-3 and TRBJ2-1, is EAGVVQSPRYKIIEKKQPVAFWCNPISGHNTLYWYLQNLGQGPELLIRYENEEAVDDSQLPKDRFSAERLKGVDSTLKIQPAELGDSAVYLCASSLGGAGGLNEQFFGPGTRLTVL.

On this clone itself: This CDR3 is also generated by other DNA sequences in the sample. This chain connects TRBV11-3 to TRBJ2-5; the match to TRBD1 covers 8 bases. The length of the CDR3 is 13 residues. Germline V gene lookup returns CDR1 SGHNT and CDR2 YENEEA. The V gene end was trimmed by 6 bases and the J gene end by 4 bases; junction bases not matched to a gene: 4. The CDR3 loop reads CASSRTGRETQYF. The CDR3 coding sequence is TGTGCCAGCAGTAGGACAGGGCGAGAGACCCAGTACTTC.

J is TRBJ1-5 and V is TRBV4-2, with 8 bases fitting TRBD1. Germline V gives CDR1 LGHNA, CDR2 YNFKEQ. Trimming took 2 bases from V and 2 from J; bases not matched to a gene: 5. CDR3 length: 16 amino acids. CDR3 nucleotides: TGTGCCAGCAGCCAAAGGACAGGGTTGGGCAATCAGCCCCAGCATTTT. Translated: CASSQRTGLGNQPQHF.

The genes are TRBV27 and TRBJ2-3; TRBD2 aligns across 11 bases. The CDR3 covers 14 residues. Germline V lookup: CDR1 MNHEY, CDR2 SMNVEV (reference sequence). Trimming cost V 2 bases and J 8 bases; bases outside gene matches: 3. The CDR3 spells CASSLGLAGGTQYF. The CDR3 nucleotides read TGTGCCAGCAGTTTAGGGCTAGCGGGGGGTACGCAGTATTTT.

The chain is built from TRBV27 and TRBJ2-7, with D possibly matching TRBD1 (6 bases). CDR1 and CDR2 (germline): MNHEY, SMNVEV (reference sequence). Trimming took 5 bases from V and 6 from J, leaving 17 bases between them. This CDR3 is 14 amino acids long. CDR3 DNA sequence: TGTGCCAGCAGTAAAACAGGGTGGGGGTCCGAGCAGTACTTC. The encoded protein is CASSKTGWGSEQYF.

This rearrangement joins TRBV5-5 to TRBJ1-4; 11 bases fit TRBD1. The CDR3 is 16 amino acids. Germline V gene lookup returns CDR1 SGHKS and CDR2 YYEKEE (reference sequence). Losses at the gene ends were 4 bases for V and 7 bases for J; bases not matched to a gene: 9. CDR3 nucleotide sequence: TGTGCCAGCAGCACACATGTCGGGACAGGGGGTGAAAAACTGTTTTTT. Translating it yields CASSTHVGTGGEKLFF. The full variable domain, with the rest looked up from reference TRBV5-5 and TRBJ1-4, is DAGVTQSPTHLIKTRGQQVTLRCSPISGHKSVSWYQQVLGQGPQFIFQYYEKEERGRGNFPDRFSARQFPNYSSELNVNALLLGDSALYLCASSTHVGTGGEKLFFGSGTQLSVL.

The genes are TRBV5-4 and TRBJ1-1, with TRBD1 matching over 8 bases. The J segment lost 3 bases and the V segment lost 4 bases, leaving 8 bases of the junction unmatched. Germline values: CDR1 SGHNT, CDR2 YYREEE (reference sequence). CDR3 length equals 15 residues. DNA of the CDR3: TGTGCCAGCAGCCCAGTCCCGACAGGGGACACTGAAGCTTTCTTT. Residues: CASSPVPTGDTEAFF.

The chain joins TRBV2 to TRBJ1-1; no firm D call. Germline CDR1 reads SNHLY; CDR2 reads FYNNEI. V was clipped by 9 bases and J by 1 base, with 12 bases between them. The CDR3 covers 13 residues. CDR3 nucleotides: TGTGCCAGTAGCCTAGCGGGGAACACTGAAGCTTTCTTT. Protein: CASSLAGNTEAFF.

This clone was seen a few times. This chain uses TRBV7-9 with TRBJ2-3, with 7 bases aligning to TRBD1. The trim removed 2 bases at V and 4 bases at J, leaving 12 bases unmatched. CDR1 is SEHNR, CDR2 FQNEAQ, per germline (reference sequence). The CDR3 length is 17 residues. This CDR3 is CASSLLGWGQRADTQYF. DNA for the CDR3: TGTGCCAGCAGCTTATTAGGGTGGGGACAGAGGGCAGATACGCAGTATTTT.

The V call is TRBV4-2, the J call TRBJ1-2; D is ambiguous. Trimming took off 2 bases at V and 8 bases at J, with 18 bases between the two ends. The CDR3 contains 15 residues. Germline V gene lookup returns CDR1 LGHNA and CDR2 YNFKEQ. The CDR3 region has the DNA TGTGCCAGCAGCCAACACGGACTCTCCCGCATGGGCTACACCTTC. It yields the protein CASSQHGLSRMGYTF.

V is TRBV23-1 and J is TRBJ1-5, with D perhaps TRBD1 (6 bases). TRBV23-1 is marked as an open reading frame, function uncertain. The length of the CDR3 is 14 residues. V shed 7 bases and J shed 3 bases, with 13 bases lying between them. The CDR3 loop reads CASKQNRVNQPQHF. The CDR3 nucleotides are TGCGCCAGCAAGCAAAACAGGGTCAATCAGCCCCAGCATTTT.

The CDR3 DNA reads TGTGCCAGCAAGAACAGGGGGCTGAACTATGGCTACACCTTC. This translates into CASKNRGLNYGYTF. This chain uses TRBV6-5 with TRBJ1-2, with TRBD1 identical over 9 bases. CDR1 is MNHEY and CDR2 is SVGAGI in the germline V gene. CDR3 length: 14 amino acids. V gave up 7 bases and J gave up 2 bases; unmatched junction bases: 5.

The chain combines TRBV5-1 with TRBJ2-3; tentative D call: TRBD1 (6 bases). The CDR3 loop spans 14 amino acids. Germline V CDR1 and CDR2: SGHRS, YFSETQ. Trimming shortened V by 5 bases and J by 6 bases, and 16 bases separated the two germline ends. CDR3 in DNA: TGCGCCAGCAGACAGGGTCAGGGTTTGGATACGCAGTATTTT. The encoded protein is CASRQGQGLDTQYF.

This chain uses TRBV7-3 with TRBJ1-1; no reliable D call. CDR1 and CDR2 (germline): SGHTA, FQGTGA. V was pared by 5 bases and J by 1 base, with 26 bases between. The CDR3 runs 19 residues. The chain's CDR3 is CASSPDSRGEGAPNTEAFF. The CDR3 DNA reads TGTGCCAGCAGCCCCGATTCTCGTGGGGAGGGAGCACCGAACACTGAAGCTTTCTTT.

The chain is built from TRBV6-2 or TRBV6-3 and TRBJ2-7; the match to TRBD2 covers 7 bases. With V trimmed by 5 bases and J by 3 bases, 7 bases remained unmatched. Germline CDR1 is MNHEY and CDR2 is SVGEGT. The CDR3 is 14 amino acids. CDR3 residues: CASSPPGGNYEQYF. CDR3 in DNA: TGTGCCAGCAGTCCCCCGGGGGGAAACTACGAGCAGTACTTC.

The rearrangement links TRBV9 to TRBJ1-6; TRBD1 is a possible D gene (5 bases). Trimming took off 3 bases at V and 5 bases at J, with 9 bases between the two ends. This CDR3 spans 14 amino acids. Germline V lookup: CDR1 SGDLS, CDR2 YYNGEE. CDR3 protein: CASSAGTNNSPLHF. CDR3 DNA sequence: TGTGCCAGCAGCGCCGGGACTAATAATTCACCCCTCCACTTT.

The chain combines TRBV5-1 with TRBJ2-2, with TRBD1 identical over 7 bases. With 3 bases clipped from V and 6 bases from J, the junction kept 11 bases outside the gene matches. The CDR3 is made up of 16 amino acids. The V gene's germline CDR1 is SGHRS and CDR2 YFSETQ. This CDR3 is CASSSTGTVSAGELFF. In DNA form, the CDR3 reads TGCGCCAGCAGCTCAACCGGGACAGTATCAGCCGGGGAGCTGTTTTTT.

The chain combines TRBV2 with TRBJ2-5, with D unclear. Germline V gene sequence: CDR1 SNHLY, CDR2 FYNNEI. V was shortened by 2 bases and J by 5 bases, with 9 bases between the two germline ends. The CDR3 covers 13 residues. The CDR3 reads CASSEYQRETQYF. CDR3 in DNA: TGTGCCAGCAGTGAATACCAGCGCGAGACCCAGTACTTC.

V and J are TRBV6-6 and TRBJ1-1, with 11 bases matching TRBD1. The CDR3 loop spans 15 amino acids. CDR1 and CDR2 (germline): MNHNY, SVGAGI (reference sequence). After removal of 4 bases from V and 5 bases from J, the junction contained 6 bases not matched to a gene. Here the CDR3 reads CASSWPGQGETEAFF. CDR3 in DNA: TGTGCCAGCAGTTGGCCGGGACAGGGGGAAACTGAAGCTTTCTTT.

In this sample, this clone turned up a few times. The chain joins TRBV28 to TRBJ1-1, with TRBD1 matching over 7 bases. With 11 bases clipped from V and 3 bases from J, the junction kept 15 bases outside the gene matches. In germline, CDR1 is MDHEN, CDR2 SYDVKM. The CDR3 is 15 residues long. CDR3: CALTSQGRLDTEAFF. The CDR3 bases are TGTGCCCTTACCTCACAGGGGAGGCTTGACACTGAAGCTTTCTTT.

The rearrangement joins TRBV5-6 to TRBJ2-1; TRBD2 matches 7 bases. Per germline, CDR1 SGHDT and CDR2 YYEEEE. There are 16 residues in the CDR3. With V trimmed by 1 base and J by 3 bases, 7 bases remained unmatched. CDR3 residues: CASSLRLADLYNEQFF. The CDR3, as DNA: TGTGCCAGCAGCTTGCGGCTAGCGGACCTCTACAATGAGCAGTTCTTC.

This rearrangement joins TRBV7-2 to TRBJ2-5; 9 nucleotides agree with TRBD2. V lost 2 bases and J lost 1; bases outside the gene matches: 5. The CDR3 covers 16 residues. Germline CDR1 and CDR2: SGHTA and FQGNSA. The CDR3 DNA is TGTGCCAGCAGCTTAAATAGCGGGGGTACCCAAGAGACCCAGTACTTC. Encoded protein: CASSLNSGGTQETQYF.

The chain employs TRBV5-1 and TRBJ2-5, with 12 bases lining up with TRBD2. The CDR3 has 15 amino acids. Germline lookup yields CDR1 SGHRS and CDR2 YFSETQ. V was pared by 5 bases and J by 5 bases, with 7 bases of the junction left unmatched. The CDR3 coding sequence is TGCGCCAGCAGGGCGACGACTAGCGGGGGTGAGACCCAGTACTTC. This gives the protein CASRATTSGGETQYF.

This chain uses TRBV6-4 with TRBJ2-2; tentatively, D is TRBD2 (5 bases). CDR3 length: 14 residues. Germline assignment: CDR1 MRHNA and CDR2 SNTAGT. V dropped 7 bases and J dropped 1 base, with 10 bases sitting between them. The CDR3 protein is CASKKLGNTGELFF. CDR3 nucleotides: TGTGCCAGCAAAAAACTAGGGAACACCGGGGAGCTGTTTTTT.

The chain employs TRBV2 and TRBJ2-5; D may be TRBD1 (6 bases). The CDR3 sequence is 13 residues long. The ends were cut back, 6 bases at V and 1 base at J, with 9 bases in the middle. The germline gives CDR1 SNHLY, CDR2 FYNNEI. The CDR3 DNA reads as TGTGCCAGCAGGGGGACACTCCAAGAGACCCAGTACTTC. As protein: CASRGTLQETQYF.